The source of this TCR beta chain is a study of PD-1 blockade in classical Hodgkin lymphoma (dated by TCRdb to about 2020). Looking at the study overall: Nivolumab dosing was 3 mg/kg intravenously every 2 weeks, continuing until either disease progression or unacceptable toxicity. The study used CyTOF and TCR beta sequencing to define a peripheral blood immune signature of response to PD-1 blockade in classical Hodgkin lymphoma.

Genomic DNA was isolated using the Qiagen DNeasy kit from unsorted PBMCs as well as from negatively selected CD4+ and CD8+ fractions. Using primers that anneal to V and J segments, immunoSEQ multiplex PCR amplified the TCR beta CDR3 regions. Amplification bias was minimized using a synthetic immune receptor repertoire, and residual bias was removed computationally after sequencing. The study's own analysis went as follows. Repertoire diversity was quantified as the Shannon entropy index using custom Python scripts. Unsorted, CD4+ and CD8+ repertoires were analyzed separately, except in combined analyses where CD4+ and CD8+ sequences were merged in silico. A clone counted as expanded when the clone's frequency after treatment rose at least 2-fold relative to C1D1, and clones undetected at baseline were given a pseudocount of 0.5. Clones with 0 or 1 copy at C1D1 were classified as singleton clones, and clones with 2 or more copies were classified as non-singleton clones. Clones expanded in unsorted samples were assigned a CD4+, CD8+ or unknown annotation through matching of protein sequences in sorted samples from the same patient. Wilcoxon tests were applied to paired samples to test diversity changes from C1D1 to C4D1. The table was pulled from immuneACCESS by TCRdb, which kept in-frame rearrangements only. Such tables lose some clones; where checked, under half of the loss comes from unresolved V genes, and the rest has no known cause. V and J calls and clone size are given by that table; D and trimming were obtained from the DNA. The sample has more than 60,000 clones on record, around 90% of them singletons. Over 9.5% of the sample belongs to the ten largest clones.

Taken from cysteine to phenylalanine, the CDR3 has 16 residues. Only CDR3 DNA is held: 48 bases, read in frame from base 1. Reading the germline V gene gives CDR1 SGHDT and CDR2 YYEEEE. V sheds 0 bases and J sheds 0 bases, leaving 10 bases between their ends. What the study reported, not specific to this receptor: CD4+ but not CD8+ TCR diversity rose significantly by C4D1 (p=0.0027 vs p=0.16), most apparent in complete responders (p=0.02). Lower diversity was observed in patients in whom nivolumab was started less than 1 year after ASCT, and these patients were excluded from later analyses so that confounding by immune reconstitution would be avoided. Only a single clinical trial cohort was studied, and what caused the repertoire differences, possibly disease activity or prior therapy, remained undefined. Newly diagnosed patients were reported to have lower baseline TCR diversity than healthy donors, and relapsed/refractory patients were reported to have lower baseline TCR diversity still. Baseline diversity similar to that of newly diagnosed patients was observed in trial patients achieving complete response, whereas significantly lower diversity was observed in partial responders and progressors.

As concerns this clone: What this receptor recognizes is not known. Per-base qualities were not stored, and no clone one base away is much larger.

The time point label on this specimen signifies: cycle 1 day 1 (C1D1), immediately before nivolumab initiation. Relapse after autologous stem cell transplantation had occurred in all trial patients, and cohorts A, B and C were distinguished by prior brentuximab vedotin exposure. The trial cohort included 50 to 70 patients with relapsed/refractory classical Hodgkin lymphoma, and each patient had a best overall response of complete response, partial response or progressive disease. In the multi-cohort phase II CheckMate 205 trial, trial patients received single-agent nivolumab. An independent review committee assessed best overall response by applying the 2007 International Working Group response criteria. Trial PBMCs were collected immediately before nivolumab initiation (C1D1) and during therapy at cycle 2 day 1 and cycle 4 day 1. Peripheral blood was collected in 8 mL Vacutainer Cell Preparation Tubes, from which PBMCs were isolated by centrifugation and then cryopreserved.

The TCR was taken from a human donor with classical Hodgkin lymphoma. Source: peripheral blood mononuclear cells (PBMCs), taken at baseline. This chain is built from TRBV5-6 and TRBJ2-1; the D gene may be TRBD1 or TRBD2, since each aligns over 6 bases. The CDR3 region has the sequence CASSLAGGGSYNEQFF. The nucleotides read TGTGCCAGCAGCTTGGCCGGAGGGGGCTCCTACAATGAGCAGTTCTTC.